The 11 T cell receptor beta chains given below trace back to one sample, sequenced in a study of blood T cell repertoires in COVID-19. Assay: immunoSEQ multiplex PCR; the TCRdb copy retains only in-frame clones and omits some. This table holds roughly 380,000 clones, approximately 89% found once. Sequencing was done on a sample of peripheral blood. All receptors derive from a woman aged 60-75 years with COVID-19, enrolled during active disease.

This chain connects TRBV28 to TRBJ2-7; D is possibly TRBD2 (5 bases). V dropped 10 bases and J dropped 6 bases, with 16 bases sitting between them. Germline V gene data show CDR1 as MDHEN and CDR2 as SYDVKM. This CDR3 comprises 12 residues. The CDR3 sequence is CATISGVREQYF. CDR3 nucleotides: TGTGCCACCATATCCGGGGTTCGCGAGCAGTACTTC.

Comments on this clone: This specimen includes other DNA sequences encoding the same CDR3. The chain links TRBV5-1 to TRBJ1-2; D possibly corresponds to TRBD1 (5 bases). Germline V CDR1 and CDR2: SGHRS, YFSETQ. Trimming took off 5 bases at V and 2 bases at J, with 10 bases between the two ends. The length of the CDR3 is 13 residues. CDR3 region: CASSLDRNYGYTF. The DNA of the CDR3 is TGCGCCAGCAGTTTAGACAGAAACTATGGCTACACCTTC.

The rearrangement uses TRBV20-1 and TRBJ2-7, with D perhaps TRBD2 (5 bases). This CDR3 contains 13 residues. Trimming pared 3 bases from V and 7 bases from J, leaving 16 bases between. CDR1 and CDR2 (germline): DFQATT, SNEGSKA (reference sequence). Here the CDR3 reads CSASYPARGEQYF. DNA of the CDR3: TGCAGTGCTAGTTACCCAGCGAGAGGGGAGCAGTACTTC.

This clone came up once. The chain carries TRBV5-4 and TRBJ1-1; D is unresolved. This CDR3 region has 13 residues. Per germline, CDR1 SGHNT and CDR2 YYREEE (reference sequence). Trimming left V 4 bases short and J 3 bases short, with 10 bases between. CDR3 coding DNA: TGTGCCAGCAGCAAACAGTGGCACACTGAAGCTTTCTTT. It translates to CASSKQWHTEAFF.

The chain combines TRBV19 with TRBJ2-6, with a possible D match to TRBD2 (6 bases). V lost 3 bases to trimming and J lost 2 bases, with 11 bases between them. CDR1 is LNHDA and CDR2 is SQIVND in the germline V gene (reference sequence). This CDR3 is 16 amino acids long. CDR3 loop: CASSIRREAGANVLTF. The CDR3 DNA reads as TGTGCCAGTAGTATCCGCAGGGAGGCTGGGGCCAACGTCCTGACTTTC.

This clone occurred many times. The chain combines TRBV28 with TRBJ2-5; D perhaps matches TRBD2 (6 bases). The CDR3 loop spans 13 amino acids. In germline, CDR1 is MDHEN, CDR2 SYDVKM. Trimming cost V 5 bases and J 4 bases, with 11 bases left between them. CDR3 loop: CASSPGRRETQYF. In DNA form, the CDR3 reads TGTGCCAGCAGTCCAGGGAGGAGAGAGACCCAGTACTTC. Drawing the rest from reference TRBV28 and TRBJ2-5, the complete variable domain is DVKVTQSSRYLVKRTGEKVFLECVQDMDHENMFWYRQDPGLGLRLIYFSYDVKMKEKGDIPEGYSVSREKKERFSLILESASTNQTSMYLCASSPGRRETQYFGPGTRLLVL.

The chain joins TRBV4-1 to TRBJ1-6, with D hard to call. The CDR3 sequence is 13 residues long. CDR1 and CDR2 (germline): MGHRA, YSYEKL. V lost 0 bases, J lost 10 bases, and 7 bases lay in between. CDR3 in amino acids: CASSQDRGSPLHF. The CDR3 DNA follows: TGCGCCAGCAGCCAAGATCGAGGATCACCCCTCCACTTT.

This sequence joins TRBV11-2 and TRBJ1-3; TRBD1 matches at 7 bases. Germline V gene sequence: CDR1 SGHAT, CDR2 FQNNGV. The CDR3 is made up of 16 amino acids. V shed 4 bases, J shed 1 base, and the junction held 7 bases outside the gene matches. CDR3 protein: CASSSPPGQSGNTIYF. The CDR3, as DNA: TGTGCCAGCAGCTCGCCCCCGGGACAGTCTGGAAACACCATATATTTT.

This chain links TRBV5-4 with TRBJ1-1, with 7 nucleotides matching TRBD1. CDR3 size: 15 residues. Germline-derived CDR1 and CDR2 are SGHNT and YYREEE (reference sequence). Trimming at V came to 0 bases and at J to 3 bases, leaving 5 bases not matched to a gene. CDR3 coding DNA: TGTGCCAGCAGCTTGGGGGGACAGATAGACACTGAAGCTTTCTTT. It specifies CASSLGGQIDTEAFF.

The V gene is TRBV5-1, the J gene TRBJ2-5; TRBD1 agrees at 10 bases. This CDR3 is built from 16 residues. The germline CDR1 and CDR2 sequences are SGHRS and YFSETQ. With 6 bases clipped from V and 3 bases from J, the junction kept 11 bases outside the gene matches. The DNA for the CDR3 is TGCGCCAGCAAAGAATTCGGGACAGGGGTAGAAGAGACCCAGTACTTC. Protein sequence: CASKEFGTGVEETQYF. Together with reference TRBV5-1 and TRBJ2-5, the CDR3 gives the full variable domain: KAGVTQTPRYLIKTRGQQVTLSCSPISGHRSVSWYQQTPGQGLQFLFEYFSETQRNKGNFPGRFSGRQFSNSRSEMNVSTLELGDSALYLCASKEFGTGVEETQYFGPGTRLLVL.

The rearrangement joins TRBV19 to TRBJ2-6; TRBD1 aligns across 8 bases. J was trimmed by 3 bases and V by 3 bases; bases with no gene match: 4. The CDR3 is made up of 16 amino acids. The germline V gene encodes CDR1 LNHDA and CDR2 SQIVND (reference sequence). CDR3 sequence: CASSIWTGIGANVLTF. CDR3 DNA sequence: TGTGCCAGTAGTATCTGGACAGGGATTGGGGCCAACGTCCTGACTTTC.